This record covers a single TCR beta chain. This specimen comes from a study of blood T cell repertoires in COVID-19. Study context: Collection of acute and convalescent COVID-19 samples took place in the United States, Italy and Spain.

The CDR3 consists of 13 residues. Trimming shortened V by 3 bases and J by 4 bases, and 9 bases separated the two germline ends. Germline CDR1 reads SGHVS; CDR2 reads FNYEAQ. Sequencing was performed with immunoSEQ multiplex PCR; in TCRdb, only in-frame clones are kept and a portion is missing. This sample carries more than 200,000 clones, about 80% of them seen once, and the ten largest clones take about 2.5%. Specimen: peripheral blood. J is TRBJ1-1 and V is TRBV7-6, with D uncertain. This sequence originates from a woman aged 40 to 55 with active or convalescent COVID-19. CDR3 region: CASSLMEGTEAFF. In nucleotides, the CDR3 is TGTGCCAGCAGCTTGATGGAGGGCACTGAAGCTTTCTTT. Together with reference TRBV7-6 and TRBJ1-1, the CDR3 gives the full variable domain: GAGVSQSPRYKVTKRGQDVALRCDPISGHVSLYWYRQALGQGPEFLTYFNYEAQQDKSGLPNDRFSAERPEGSISTLTIQRTEQRDSAMYRCASSLMEGTEAFFGQGTRLTVV.